Below, 5 T cell receptor beta chains from the same sample are listed, as sequenced in a study of vaccination effects on CD4 cells after COVID-19. Only in-frame clones appear in the TCRdb table, and some are missing; sequencing was by immunoSEQ multiplex PCR. Of 35,000 to 45,000 clones listed, around three quarters are singletons. Antigens of these TCRs are unknown. Sequencing was preceded by expansion of antigen-specific CD4+ T cells with viral peptide pools in the ViraFEST assay. Cells that had been cultured for 10 days were the source of isolated CD4+ T cells. None of the vaccinated had previously contracted SARS-CoV-2, and their nucleocapsid antibodies tested negative. This material consisted of CD4+ T cells from PBMCs cultured with SARS-CoV-2 spike peptides, taken before COVID-19 vaccination. The receptors stem from a human donor who received a COVID-19 vaccine.

Written as DNA, the CDR3 is TGTGCCAGCTCACCTAGACTAGAAGAGACCCAGTACTTC. It codes for CASSPRLEETQYF. V usage is TRBV18 and J usage is TRBJ2-5, with D perhaps TRBD2 (6 bases). Germline V gene data show CDR1 as KGHSH and CDR2 as LQKENI. This CDR3 has 13 residues. V was pared by 3 bases and J by 3 bases, with 8 bases between.

The V call is TRBV6-5, the J call TRBJ1-5, with no clear D. Trimming stripped 0 bases from V and 3 bases from J, with 6 bases between. This CDR3 spans 14 amino acids. Germline V gives CDR1 MNHEY, CDR2 SVGAGI. Written as DNA, the CDR3 is TGTGCCAGCAGTTACTCAGGGATCAATCAGCCCCAGCATTTT. This sequence encodes CASSYSGINQPQHF.

This chain connects TRBV24-1 to TRBJ1-1, with a weak D call TRBD1 (6 bases). V gave up 12 bases and J gave up 5 bases, with 27 bases separating them. The V gene's germline CDR1 is KGHDR and CDR2 SFDVKD. This CDR3 has 16 amino acids. The CDR3 DNA reads as TGTGCCCCTTCAGGGTCGGGGGCGCGTAGAGGGACTGAAGCTTTCTTT. Its translation: CAPSGSGARRGTEAFF.

This sequence joins TRBV7-2 and TRBJ1-4; D gene unclear. The CDR3 sequence is 12 residues long. V lost 4 bases, J lost 10 bases, and 10 bases lay in between. The V gene's germline CDR1 is SGHTA and CDR2 FQGNSA. The chain's CDR3 is CASSSAGRKLFF. In DNA, the CDR3 is TGTGCCAGCAGCTCGGCGGGGAGAAAACTGTTTTTT. The full variable domain, completed using reference TRBV7-2 and TRBJ1-4, is GAGVSQSPSNKVTEKGKDVELRCDPISGHTALYWYRQSLGQGLEFLIYFQGNSAPDKSGLPSDRFSAERTGGSVSTLTIQRTQQEDSAVYLCASSSAGRKLFFGSGTQLSVL.

This chain uses TRBV2 with TRBJ1-1; D is undetermined. V was trimmed by 6 bases and J by 0 bases, leaving 8 bases between them. Germline V CDR1 and CDR2: SNHLY, FYNNEI. The length of the CDR3 is 13 residues. CDR3 in amino acids: CASRLLMNTEAFF. The CDR3 region has the DNA TGTGCCAGCAGACTGCTCATGAACACTGAAGCTTTCTTT.